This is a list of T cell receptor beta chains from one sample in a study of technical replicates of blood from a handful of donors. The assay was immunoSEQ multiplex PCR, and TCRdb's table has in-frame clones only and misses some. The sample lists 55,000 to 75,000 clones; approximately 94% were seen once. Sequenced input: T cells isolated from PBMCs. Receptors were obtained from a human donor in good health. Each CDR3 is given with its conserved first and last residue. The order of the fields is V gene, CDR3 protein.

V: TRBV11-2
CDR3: CASSLAGSSSYEQYF

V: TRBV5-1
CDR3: CASRQRLSSTDTQYF

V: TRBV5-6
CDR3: CASSLGGGLGGNEQFF

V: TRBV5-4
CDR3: CASSLVQGGTEAFF

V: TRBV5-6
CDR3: CASSGQTGSLQETQYF

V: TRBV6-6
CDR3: CASSRESAHEQYF

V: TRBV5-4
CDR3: CASSLDRDTQYF

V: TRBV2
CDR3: CASSQTGGFPYNEQFF

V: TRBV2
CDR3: CASSEDRVTEAFF

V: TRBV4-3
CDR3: CASSQVLGTGQIIYGYTF

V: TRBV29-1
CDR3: CSVSGANQETQYF